This is a list of T cell receptor beta chains from one sample in a study of blood T cell repertoires in COVID-19. Sequenced by immunoSEQ multiplex PCR; TCRdb stores in-frame clones only, minus some. In the table there are 85,000 to 95,000 clones, about 82% of which are singletons. Sequences were obtained from peripheral blood. These receptors originate from a human donor in a cohort sampled during active COVID-19. CDR3s include the opening cysteine and the closing phenylalanine or tryptophan. Fields, in order: D gene, V gene, J gene, clone size, CDR3 protein, CDR3 DNA. A D gene is named only where the DNA matches it firmly. Expanded clones are given a class, and other clones once, few, many or no size at all.

d_call: NA; v_call: TRBV7-9; j_call: TRBJ2-2; clone_size: NA; cdr3_aa: CASSLGRNTGELFF; cdr3_nt: TGTGCCAGCAGCTTAGGCAGGAACACCGGGGAGCTGTTTTTT
d_call: NA; v_call: TRBV11-2; j_call: TRBJ2-5; clone_size: NA; cdr3_aa: CASNSGVETQYF; cdr3_nt: TGTGCCAGCAACTCGGGGGTCGAGACCCAGTACTTC
d_call: NA; v_call: TRBV6-1; j_call: TRBJ2-7; clone_size: NA; cdr3_aa: CASSELQDSDEQYF; cdr3_nt: TGTGCCAGCAGTGAACTACAAGACTCGGACGAGCAGTACTTC
d_call: TRBD1; v_call: TRBV29-1; j_call: TRBJ1-5; clone_size: NA; cdr3_aa: CSVRDSNNQPQHF; cdr3_nt: TGCAGCGTCCGGGACAGTAACAATCAGCCCCAGCATTTT
d_call: TRBD1; v_call: TRBV5-1; j_call: TRBJ2-7; clone_size: NA; cdr3_aa: CASSFRGQPSGEQYF; cdr3_nt: TGCGCCAGCAGCTTTCGGGGACAGCCCTCGGGAGAGCAGTACTTC
d_call: TRBD2; v_call: TRBV3-1/TRBV3-2; j_call: TRBJ2-7; clone_size: NA; cdr3_aa: CASSQGGAGMYEQYF; cdr3_nt: TGTGCCAGCAGCCAAGGAGGAGCGGGGATGTACGAGCAGTACTTC
d_call: TRBD1; v_call: TRBV3-1/TRBV3-2; j_call: TRBJ1-2; clone_size: NA; cdr3_aa: CASSRDREAGYTF; cdr3_nt: TGTGCCAGCAGTAGGGACAGGGAAGCTGGCTACACCTTC
d_call: NA; v_call: TRBV5-1; j_call: TRBJ2-7; clone_size: NA; cdr3_aa: CASSLPPGSVEQYF; cdr3_nt: TGCGCCAGCAGCTTGCCCCCGGGGAGTGTCGAGCAGTACTTC
d_call: TRBD1; v_call: TRBV15; j_call: TRBJ2-7; clone_size: once; cdr3_aa: CATSRDRGGEQYF; cdr3_nt: TGTGCCACCAGCAGGGACAGGGGAGGCGAGCAGTACTTC
d_call: TRBD1; v_call: TRBV27; j_call: TRBJ1-1; clone_size: once; cdr3_aa: CASSSGQLNTEAFF; cdr3_nt: TGTGCCAGCAGTTCGGGACAGCTGAACACTGAAGCTTTCTTT
d_call: NA; v_call: TRBV18; j_call: TRBJ1-5; clone_size: once; cdr3_aa: CASSPQQGHSQPQHF; cdr3_nt: TGTGCCAGCTCACCACAGCAGGGGCATAGTCAGCCCCAGCATTTT
d_call: TRBD1; v_call: TRBV27; j_call: TRBJ2-1; clone_size: NA; cdr3_aa: CASSLSRQGARFF; cdr3_nt: TGTGCCAGCAGTTTATCGAGACAGGGGGCGAGGTTCTTC
d_call: TRBD1; v_call: TRBV7-9; j_call: TRBJ2-5; clone_size: NA; cdr3_aa: CASSLAGTGGGETQYF; cdr3_nt: TGTGCCAGCAGCTTAGCCGGGACAGGGGGCGGTGAGACCCAGTACTTC
d_call: NA; v_call: TRBV7-9; j_call: TRBJ1-4; clone_size: NA; cdr3_aa: CASSSSLRVEKLFF; cdr3_nt: TGTGCCAGCAGCTCGAGCCTCAGGGTTGAAAAACTGTTTTTT
d_call: TRBD1; v_call: TRBV6-2/TRBV6-3; j_call: TRBJ1-5; clone_size: NA; cdr3_aa: CASSWTGLSNQPQHF; cdr3_nt: TGTGCCAGCAGTTGGACAGGGCTTAGCAATCAGCCCCAGCATTTT
d_call: NA; v_call: TRBV27; j_call: TRBJ1-1; clone_size: few; cdr3_aa: CATQGKGTEAFF; cdr3_nt: TGTGCCACCCAGGGAAAAGGGACTGAAGCTTTCTTT
d_call: NA; v_call: TRBV9; j_call: TRBJ1-4; clone_size: NA; cdr3_aa: CASSVGQVNEKLFF; cdr3_nt: TGTGCCAGCAGCGTAGGGCAGGTTAATGAAAAACTGTTTTTT
d_call: TRBD1; v_call: TRBV5-1; j_call: TRBJ1-1; clone_size: NA; cdr3_aa: CASSLDRGTEAFF; cdr3_nt: TGCGCCAGCAGCTTGGACAGGGGCACTGAAGCTTTCTTT
d_call: NA; v_call: TRBV19; j_call: TRBJ2-1; clone_size: NA; cdr3_aa: CASSQDSYNEQFF; cdr3_nt: TGTGCCAGTAGCCAGGACAGCTACAATGAGCAGTTCTTC
d_call: NA; v_call: TRBV3-1/TRBV3-2; j_call: TRBJ1-1; clone_size: NA; cdr3_aa: CASSRQNTEAFF; cdr3_nt: TGTGCCAGCAGCCGACAGAACACTGAAGCTTTCTTT
d_call: TRBD1; v_call: TRBV18; j_call: TRBJ1-4; clone_size: NA; cdr3_aa: CASSPAGGHDATNEKLFF; cdr3_nt: TGTGCCAGCTCACCAGCAGGGGGCCACGATGCAACTAATGAAAAACTGTTTTTT
d_call: TRBD1; v_call: TRBV5-1; j_call: TRBJ1-3; clone_size: NA; cdr3_aa: CASSPTTAGGPAGNTIYF; cdr3_nt: TGCGCCAGCAGCCCAACCACGGCAGGGGGCCCCGCTGGAAACACCATATATTTT
d_call: NA; v_call: TRBV5-4; j_call: TRBJ1-1; clone_size: NA; cdr3_aa: CASSPYRSGGDTEAFF; cdr3_nt: TGTGCCAGCAGCCCCTACAGGAGTGGGGGGGACACTGAAGCTTTCTTT
d_call: NA; v_call: TRBV20-1; j_call: TRBJ2-7; clone_size: NA; cdr3_aa: CSASSRQSYEQYF; cdr3_nt: TGCAGTGCTAGTTCGCGGCAATCCTACGAGCAGTACTTC
d_call: TRBD2; v_call: TRBV9; j_call: TRBJ2-1; clone_size: NA; cdr3_aa: CASSVGLAGGNNEQFF; cdr3_nt: TGTGCCAGCAGCGTGGGACTAGCGGGGGGGAACAATGAGCAGTTCTTC
d_call: TRBD1; v_call: TRBV5-1; j_call: TRBJ2-7; clone_size: NA; cdr3_aa: CASSLGTGTAFYEQYF; cdr3_nt: TGCGCCAGCAGCTTGGGCACCGGGACAGCGTTCTACGAGCAGTACTTC
d_call: TRBD1; v_call: TRBV5-1; j_call: TRBJ2-7; clone_size: NA; cdr3_aa: CASSSDRVVYEQYF; cdr3_nt: TGCGCCAGCAGCAGTGACAGGGTCGTCTACGAGCAGTACTTC
d_call: TRBD1; v_call: TRBV7-2; j_call: TRBJ1-6; clone_size: NA; cdr3_aa: CASSSDRVNSPLHF; cdr3_nt: TGTGCCAGCAGCTCGGACAGGGTTAATTCACCCCTCCACTTT
d_call: NA; v_call: TRBV2; j_call: TRBJ1-1; clone_size: few; cdr3_aa: CASRLGLNTEAFF; cdr3_nt: TGTGCCAGCAGGCTGGGCCTGAACACTGAAGCTTTCTTT
d_call: TRBD1; v_call: TRBV6-5; j_call: TRBJ1-1; clone_size: NA; cdr3_aa: CASSYSITGGTEAFF; cdr3_nt: TGTGCCAGCAGTTACTCTATTACAGGGGGGACTGAAGCTTTCTTT
d_call: TRBD1; v_call: TRBV24-1; j_call: TRBJ2-2; clone_size: NA; cdr3_aa: CATSDWGQGSTGELFF; cdr3_nt: TGTGCCACCAGTGATTGGGGACAGGGAAGTACCGGGGAGCTGTTTTTT
d_call: NA; v_call: TRBV2; j_call: TRBJ2-1; clone_size: NA; cdr3_aa: CASSDTIRGNEQFF; cdr3_nt: TGTGCCAGCAGTGATACCATTCGGGGAAATGAGCAGTTCTTC
d_call: TRBD2; v_call: TRBV7-9; j_call: TRBJ2-3; clone_size: NA; cdr3_aa: CASSLRGTTLQDTQYF; cdr3_nt: TGTGCCAGCAGCTTAAGAGGGACTACACTACAAGATACGCAGTATTTT
d_call: NA; v_call: TRBV5-6; j_call: TRBJ2-1; clone_size: once; cdr3_aa: CASSLAGAGEQFF; cdr3_nt: TGTGCCAGCAGCTTGGCCGGGGCGGGGGAGCAGTTCTTC
d_call: NA; v_call: TRBV9; j_call: TRBJ2-2; clone_size: NA; cdr3_aa: CASSAGLHTGELFF; cdr3_nt: TGTGCCAGCAGCGCGGGACTTCACACCGGGGAGCTGTTTTTT
d_call: NA; v_call: TRBV23-1; j_call: TRBJ1-3; clone_size: once; cdr3_aa: CASSHSGVLSGNTIYF; cdr3_nt: TGCGCCAGCAGTCATTCCGGAGTGCTCTCTGGAAACACCATATATTTT
d_call: TRBD1; v_call: TRBV23-1; j_call: TRBJ2-5; clone_size: NA; cdr3_aa: CASSQSDRVETQYF; cdr3_nt: TGCGCCAGCAGTCAATCCGACAGGGTCGAGACCCAGTACTTC
d_call: NA; v_call: TRBV7-3; j_call: TRBJ2-2; clone_size: NA; cdr3_aa: CASSSTVTGELFF; cdr3_nt: TGTGCCAGCAGCTCTACCGTAACCGGGGAGCTGTTTTTT
d_call: TRBD1; v_call: TRBV2; j_call: TRBJ1-1; clone_size: few; cdr3_aa: CASSERHFEVRRGTEAFF; cdr3_nt: TGTGCCAGCAGTGAACGTCATTTTGAGGTTCGCAGGGGGACTGAAGCTTTCTTT
d_call: TRBD2; v_call: TRBV4-1; j_call: TRBJ2-2; clone_size: NA; cdr3_aa: CASSHGGAGTGELFF; cdr3_nt: TGCGCCAGCAGCCACGGGGGGGCCGGCACCGGGGAGCTGTTTTTT
d_call: TRBD1; v_call: TRBV6-5; j_call: TRBJ1-2; clone_size: few; cdr3_aa: CASSRTGTSYGYTF; cdr3_nt: TGTGCCAGCAGTCGGACAGGGACCTCCTATGGCTACACCTTC
d_call: TRBD2; v_call: TRBV29-1; j_call: TRBJ2-1; clone_size: NA; cdr3_aa: CSVGLGLAGPEQFF; cdr3_nt: TGCAGCGTGGGGTTAGGGCTAGCGGGGCCTGAGCAGTTCTTC
d_call: NA; v_call: TRBV4-2; j_call: TRBJ1-5; clone_size: NA; cdr3_aa: CASSQVQESNQPQHF; cdr3_nt: TGTGCCAGCAGCCAAGTGCAGGAAAGCAATCAGCCCCAGCATTTT
d_call: TRBD2; v_call: TRBV7-3; j_call: TRBJ2-1; clone_size: NA; cdr3_aa: CASSLSVGLAGGEQFF; cdr3_nt: TGTGCCAGCAGCTTAAGTGTGGGACTAGCGGGAGGTGAGCAGTTCTTC
d_call: NA; v_call: TRBV4-3; j_call: TRBJ2-3; clone_size: NA; cdr3_aa: CASSQDRFEDSVTDTQYF; cdr3_nt: TGCGCCAGCAGCCAAGATCGGTTTGAGGATAGCGTGACAGATACGCAGTATTTT
d_call: TRBD2; v_call: TRBV6-5; j_call: TRBJ2-7; clone_size: once; cdr3_aa: CASSPSGTYEQYF; cdr3_nt: TGTGCCAGCAGCCCCAGCGGGACCTACGAGCAGTACTTC
d_call: TRBD1; v_call: TRBV23-1; j_call: TRBJ2-7; clone_size: few; cdr3_aa: CASTHPRDRGHDSHEQYF; cdr3_nt: TGCGCCAGCACCCACCCCCGGGACAGGGGTCATGATAGCCACGAGCAGTACTTC
d_call: NA; v_call: TRBV15; j_call: TRBJ2-3; clone_size: NA; cdr3_aa: CATSLSRDTQYF; cdr3_nt: TGTGCCACCAGCTTAAGCAGGGATACGCAGTATTTT
d_call: TRBD2; v_call: TRBV10-1; j_call: TRBJ2-1; clone_size: NA; cdr3_aa: CASSEMTSGDNYNEQFF; cdr3_nt: TGCGCCAGCAGTGAGATGACTAGCGGAGATAACTACAATGAGCAGTTCTTC
d_call: NA; v_call: TRBV4-3; j_call: TRBJ2-7; clone_size: NA; cdr3_aa: CASSQEGTSSYEQYF; cdr3_nt: TGCGCCAGCAGCCAAGAAGGGACAAGCTCCTACGAGCAGTACTTC
d_call: TRBD1; v_call: TRBV6-5; j_call: TRBJ2-5; clone_size: NA; cdr3_aa: CASNQGVGQYF; cdr3_nt: TGTGCCAGCAATCAGGGGGTCGGCCAGTACTTC
d_call: TRBD1; v_call: TRBV27; j_call: TRBJ2-1; clone_size: NA; cdr3_aa: CASSPQGAYNEQFF; cdr3_nt: TGTGCCAGCAGTCCGCAGGGGGCCTACAATGAGCAGTTCTTC
d_call: NA; v_call: TRBV5-4; j_call: TRBJ1-1; clone_size: NA; cdr3_aa: CASSLEGLKAFF; cdr3_nt: TGTGCCAGCAGCTTGGAAGGACTGAAAGCTTTCTTT
d_call: NA; v_call: TRBV25-1; j_call: TRBJ1-2; clone_size: NA; cdr3_aa: CASFWQGYTF; cdr3_nt: TGTGCCTCCTTCTGGCAGGGCTACACCTTC
d_call: TRBD1; v_call: TRBV5-1; j_call: TRBJ2-1; clone_size: NA; cdr3_aa: CASSWGGTGVNEQFF; cdr3_nt: TGCGCCAGCAGCTGGGGCGGGACAGGGGTAAATGAGCAGTTCTTC
d_call: TRBD2; v_call: TRBV28; j_call: TRBJ2-7; clone_size: NA; cdr3_aa: CASSLGGRAGDEQYF; cdr3_nt: TGTGCCAGCAGCCTGGGGGGGAGGGCAGGCGACGAGCAGTACTTC
d_call: TRBD1; v_call: TRBV28; j_call: TRBJ2-3; clone_size: NA; cdr3_aa: CASSSLGTGVKDTQYF; cdr3_nt: TGTGCCAGCAGCTCTCTGGGGACAGGGGTGAAAGATACGCAGTATTTT